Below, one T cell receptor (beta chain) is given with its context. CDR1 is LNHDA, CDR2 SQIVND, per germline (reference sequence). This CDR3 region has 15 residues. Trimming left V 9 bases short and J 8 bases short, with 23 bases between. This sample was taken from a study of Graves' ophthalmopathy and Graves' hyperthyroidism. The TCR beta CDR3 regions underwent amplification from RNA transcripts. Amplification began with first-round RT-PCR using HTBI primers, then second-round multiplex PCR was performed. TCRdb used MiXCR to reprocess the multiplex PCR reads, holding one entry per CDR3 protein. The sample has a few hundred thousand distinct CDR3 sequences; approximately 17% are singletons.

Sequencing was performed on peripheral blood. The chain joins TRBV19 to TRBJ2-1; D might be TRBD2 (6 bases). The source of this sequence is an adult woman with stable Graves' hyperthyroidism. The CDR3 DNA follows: TGTGCCAGCAGTCAGGACCCCCGGGGGAACCATGAGCAGTTCTTC. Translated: CASSQDPRGNHEQFF.